The sequence of this T cell receptor (beta chain) was determined in a study of OX40 agonist ivuxolimab in advanced cancers. The V gene's germline CDR1 is MGHRA and CDR2 YSYEKL. Trimming cost V 4 bases and J 4 bases; bases outside gene matches: 7. The CDR3 length is 16 residues. The method was immunoSEQ multiplex PCR; TCRdb's version includes in-frame clones alone and lacks a portion of them. Of some 94,000 clones in the sample, 92% were seen once. This TCR was sampled from an adult with an advanced solid tumor such as melanoma, head and neck, liver or kidney cancer. Sequencing used CD4+ or CD8+ T cells sorted from blood, obtained in a trial of the OX40 agonist ivuxolimab. J is TRBJ1-6 and V is TRBV4-1; TRBD1 matches 7 bases. CDR3 residues: CASSPKDRAYNSPLHF. In nucleotides, the CDR3 is TGCGCCAGCAGCCCTAAAGACAGGGCTTATAATTCACCCCTCCACTTT.